This entry describes one TCR beta chain. Its antigen is still unknown. These data come from a study of OX40 agonist ivuxolimab in advanced cancers. Turning to the study itself: Clinicians treated patients with ivuxolimab, an agonistic anti-OX40 (CD134) antibody. Patients treated during dose escalation were battling hepatocellular carcinoma, melanoma, renal cell or head and neck cancer. Broader study findings: Circulating CD4+ and CD8+ T cells showed clonal expansion by week 6 at 0.1 to 3.0 mg/kg.

Clones were sequenced by immunoSEQ multiplex PCR, and TCRdb holds only the in-frame ones, with some missing. The sample has 55,000 to 65,000 clones; 86% are singletons. The germline CDR1 and CDR2 sequences are SEHNR and FQNEAQ (reference sequence). The CDR3 sequence is 15 residues long. V lost 5 bases to trimming and J lost 1 base; unmatched junction nucleotides: 4. The source was CD4+ or CD8+ T cells sorted from blood, collected in a trial of the OX40 agonist ivuxolimab. The genes are TRBV7-9 and TRBJ1-1; 10 bases line up with TRBD1. The receptor's source is an adult with an advanced solid tumor such as melanoma, head and neck, liver or kidney cancer. CDR3 sequence: CASSPRQGANTEAFF. The CDR3 region has the DNA TGTGCCAGCAGCCCCAGACAGGGGGCGAACACTGAAGCTTTCTTT.